Only a few counts were recorded for the clone carrying this T cell receptor beta chain. The antigen is undetermined. This record comes from a study of identical twins. Findings of the study overall: Out-of-frame alpha sequences common to twins exhibited an excess of low generation probability. There were fewer insertions in abundant cord blood beta clonotypes, but memory repertoires showed no such pattern.

V lost 6 bases to trimming and J lost 7 bases, with 13 bases between them. The CDR3 has 12 residues. Germline CDR1 and CDR2: DFQATT and SNEGSKA (reference sequence). Each CDR3 protein gets one entry after TCRdb re-called the 5' RACE reads with MiXCR. The sample includes about 720,000 distinct CDR3 sequences, 15% to 20% of them seen just once. Another study also made use of these data, one on T cells expressing NK-cell markers. From that study: With an anti-gamma-delta TCR antibody, sorting in several experiments was kept to alpha-beta TCR T cells. Dominant NKG2C+ clonotype frequencies of roughly 1.0-7.5% of CD8+ T cells were measured in about 6 donors.

The TCR originated in a woman between 18 and 29 years old in good health. Sequenced material: PBMCs. V and J are TRBV20-1 and TRBJ1-5; D ambiguous. The CDR3 DNA is TGCAGTGCCAGTGAGGGTTTGCAGCCCCAGCATTTT. Translation: CSASEGLQPQHF.